These 28 T cell receptor beta chains share one sample of origin, sequenced in a study of shared clonotypes between healthy human individuals. The assay was immunoSEQ multiplex PCR, and TCRdb's table has in-frame clones only and misses some. The sample includes some 630,000 clones, 55% to 75% seen only once; the top ten take about 1.8%. Sequencing was performed on memory CD4+ T cells sorted from blood. This sample's subset: CD45RA-negative fraction. All receptors come from a young woman in good health.

This chain joins TRBV20-1 and TRBJ1-6; no reliable D call. CDR1 and CDR2 from the germline V gene are DFQATT and SNEGSKA (reference sequence). Trimming pared 3 bases from V and 6 bases from J, leaving 3 bases between. CDR3 length: 11 amino acids. The CDR3 region is CSASFNSPLHF. CDR3 bases: TGCAGTGCTAGTTTTAATTCACCCCTCCACTTT.

This clone was found a few times. Just one base apart from a much larger clone, this may be a read error. The sample contains more than one DNA sequence encoding this CDR3. The CDR3 DNA reads TGCGCCAGCAGCTTGGGGACGGCTACCGGGGAGCTGTTTTTT. This translates into CASSLGTATGELFF. The chain employs TRBV5-1 and TRBJ2-2; no reliable D call. Trimming left V 0 bases short and J 5 bases short, with 8 bases between. The length of the CDR3 is 14 residues. The V gene's germline CDR1 is SGHRS and CDR2 YFSETQ.

This clone was seen a few times. The CDR3 DNA reads TGTGCCAGCAGCCCGCCGACTAGAAATGAGCAGTTCTTC. Residues: CASSPPTRNEQFF. The chain carries TRBV7-2 and TRBJ2-1, with a tentative D call TRBD2 (6 bases). CDR3 length: 13 residues. V gave up 5 bases and J gave up 7 bases, with 12 bases separating them. CDR1 SGHTA and CDR2 FQGNSA come from the germline V gene.

The CDR3, as DNA: TGTGCCAGTAGTATAGGGACAGAAACTTATGGCTACACCTTC. It specifies CASSIGTETYGYTF. The chain links TRBV19 to TRBJ1-2, with D possibly being TRBD1 (6 bases). Deletions cut 1 base from V and 5 bases from J, with 11 bases between. Germline V gene lookup returns CDR1 LNHDA and CDR2 SQIVND (reference sequence). The CDR3 runs 14 residues.

The chain employs TRBV28 and TRBJ1-5, with 7 bases fitting TRBD1. Per germline, CDR1 MDHEN and CDR2 SYDVKM. This CDR3 comprises 16 residues. J was trimmed by 0 bases and V by 5 bases; bases with no gene match: 7. The CDR3 nucleotides are TGTGCCAGCAGTCTGACGGGACAGCATAGCAATCAGCCCCAGCATTTT. Protein sequence: CASSLTGQHSNQPQHF.

The V call is TRBV10-1, the J call TRBJ2-5, with D maybe TRBD2 (5 bases). The ends were cut back, 0 bases at V and 4 bases at J, with 9 bases in the middle. The germline V gene encodes CDR1 WNHNN and CDR2 SYGVQD (reference sequence). The CDR3 runs to 14 residues. The CDR3, as DNA: TGCGCCAGCAGTGAGTCTTCGGGGAGAGAGACCCAGTACTTC. Protein: CASSESSGRETQYF.

The chain uses TRBV2 and TRBJ1-2; the D gene is possibly TRBD1 (6 bases). Trimming took off 5 bases at V and 3 bases at J, with 16 bases between the two ends. CDR3 length: 15 residues. Germline V gives CDR1 SNHLY, CDR2 FYNNEI. Written as DNA, the CDR3 is TGTGCCAGCAGTTCTAAACAGGGTGCCGACTATGGCTACACCTTC. Residues: CASSSKQGADYGYTF. Together with reference TRBV2 and TRBJ1-2, the CDR3 gives the full variable domain: EPEVTQTPSHQVTQMGQEVILRCVPISNHLYFYWYRQILGQKVEFLVSFYNNEISEKSEIFDDQFSVERPDGSNFTLKIRSTKLEDSAMYFCASSSKQGADYGYTFGSGTRLTVV.

V gene TRBV7-9 combines with J gene TRBJ2-5; 10 positions match TRBD2. The CDR3 is 17 amino acids. Germline CDR1 SEHNR, CDR2 FQNEAQ (reference sequence). V trimming: 0 bases; J trimming: 2 bases; junction bases outside the gene matches: 6. CDR3 sequence (DNA): TGTGCCAGCAGCTTAGCTACAGCGGGAGGGCGGCAAGAGACCCAGTACTTC. Amino acid sequence: CASSLATAGGRQETQYF.

This clone was seen only once. The CDR3 is CASSPHEPGLNGELFF. In DNA form, the CDR3 reads TGTGCCAGCAGCCCCCACGAGCCGGGTTTGAACGGGGAGCTGTTTTTT. The chain carries TRBV9 and TRBJ2-2; D gene ambiguous. The CDR3 loop spans 16 amino acids. The V and J ends lost 4 bases and 7 bases respectively, with 20 bases between them. Germline-derived CDR1 and CDR2 are SGDLS and YYNGEE.

The V call is TRBV19, the J call TRBJ2-5; D may be TRBD2 (5 bases). V lost 5 bases and J lost 2, with 9 bases in between. The CDR3 length is 13 residues. The germline V gene has CDR1 LNHDA and CDR2 SQIVND (reference sequence). The CDR3 region is CASSLRGQETQYF. The CDR3 DNA follows: TGTGCCAGTAGTCTGCGAGGGCAAGAGACCCAGTACTTC.

The J gene is TRBJ2-5, the V gene TRBV2, with a tentative D call TRBD2 (6 bases). The germline V and J ends were trimmed by 6 bases and 2 bases, with 22 bases remaining between them. This CDR3 spans 17 amino acids. Germline V gene data show CDR1 as SNHLY and CDR2 as FYNNEI. The CDR3 DNA sequence: TGTGCCAGCAGGAAGGACGGTGCGGGAACCGGGCAAGAGACCCAGTACTTC. It specifies CASRKDGAGTGQETQYF.

This clone was observed a single time. The gene calls are TRBV18 and TRBJ2-7, with 8 nucleotides matching TRBD2. The CDR3 sequence is 13 residues long. Germline CDR1 is KGHSH and CDR2 is LQKENI. The V gene end was trimmed by 3 bases and the J gene end by 5 bases; junction bases not matched to a gene: 3. CDR3 nucleotides: TGTGCCAGCTCACCCGGGACTAGGGACGAGCAGTACTTC. This translates into CASSPGTRDEQYF.

This clone was recorded a few times. V and J are TRBV30 and TRBJ2-5; D remains unclear. This CDR3 is built from 13 residues. Germline V gives CDR1 GTSNPN, CDR2 SVGIG (reference sequence). The ends were cut back, 0 bases at V and 4 bases at J, with 9 bases in the middle. The CDR3 sequence is CAWSVNPSETQYF. As DNA, the CDR3 is TGTGCCTGGAGTGTAAACCCATCAGAGACCCAGTACTTC.

The rearrangement links TRBV28 to TRBJ2-5, with 11 bases identical to TRBD2. The CDR3 is made up of 18 amino acids. CDR1 is MDHEN and CDR2 is SYDVKM in the germline V gene. V shed 5 bases, J shed 0 bases, and the junction held 11 bases outside the gene matches. The DNA of the CDR3 is TGTGCCAGCAGTCCACTACCGGGACTAGCGGTTAACCAAGAGACCCAGTACTTC. It codes for CASSPLPGLAVNQETQYF. The full variable domain, with the rest looked up from reference TRBV28 and TRBJ2-5, is DVKVTQSSRYLVKRTGEKVFLECVQDMDHENMFWYRQDPGLGLRLIYFSYDVKMKEKGDIPEGYSVSREKKERFSLILESASTNQTSMYLCASSPLPGLAVNQETQYFGPGTRLLVL.

The rearrangement joins TRBV15 to TRBJ1-1; D unclear. CDR3 length: 14 residues. The V end lost 1 base, the J end lost 1 base, and 7 bases lay between the germline ends. Germline lookup yields CDR1 LNHNV and CDR2 YYDKDF (reference sequence). The CDR3: CATSRATWNTEAFF. CDR3 DNA sequence: TGTGCCACCAGCAGAGCGACATGGAACACTGAAGCTTTCTTT.

For this clone: Other DNA sequences in this sample translate to the same CDR3. The chain is built from TRBV6-1 and TRBJ1-3; tentatively, D is TRBD1 (6 bases). Trimming cost V 6 bases and J 3 bases, with 6 bases left between them. In germline, CDR1 is MNHNS, CDR2 SASEGT. The CDR3 runs 12 residues. In DNA form, the CDR3 reads TGTGCCAGCAGAGGGGGTGGAAACACCATATATTTT. Translating it yields CASRGGGNTIYF.

The rearrangement joins TRBV6-5 to TRBJ1-1; the D is unclear. Germline CDR1 is MNHEY and CDR2 is SVGAGI. The length of the CDR3 is 16 residues. The V gene lost 2 bases and the J gene lost 1 base, with 14 bases spanning the gap. CDR3 amino acids: CASSYGRSTKNTEAFF. CDR3 nucleotides: TGTGCCAGCAGTTACGGTCGGAGTACCAAGAACACTGAAGCTTTCTTT.

This clone has a handful of counts. The V call is TRBV5-1, the J call TRBJ2-7, with TRBD2 identical over 7 bases. Germline CDR1 is SGHRS and CDR2 is YFSETQ. The CDR3 spans 16 residues. With V trimmed by 0 bases and J by 7 bases, 13 bases remained unmatched. The DNA for the CDR3 is TGCGCCAGCAGCTTGGCCGGGAGCGGGAATTCGGGAGAGCAGTACTTC. This encodes CASSLAGSGNSGEQYF.

The chain links TRBV18 to TRBJ1-2, with TRBD1 identical over 8 bases. V lost 3 bases to trimming and J lost 4 bases; unmatched junction nucleotides: 7. Germline CDR1 and CDR2: KGHSH and LQKENI. CDR3 length equals 15 residues. The CDR3 sequence: CASSPAGGEGYGYTF. The CDR3 nucleotides read TGTGCCAGCTCACCTGCAGGGGGCGAAGGCTATGGCTACACCTTC.

This chain uses TRBV5-1 with TRBJ1-1, with D maybe TRBD1 (6 bases). Germline values: CDR1 SGHRS, CDR2 YFSETQ. This CDR3 has 14 amino acids. The ends were cut back, 4 bases at V and 2 bases at J, with 12 bases in the middle. CDR3 residues: CASSQQGVNTEAFF. CDR3 DNA sequence: TGCGCCAGCAGCCAACAGGGTGTAAACACTGAAGCTTTCTTT.

The rearrangement uses TRBV28 and TRBJ2-1; D perhaps matches TRBD1 (6 bases). The germline V gene encodes CDR1 MDHEN and CDR2 SYDVKM. V was trimmed by 5 bases and J by 8 bases, leaving 10 bases between them. The CDR3 contains 12 residues. In DNA form, the CDR3 reads TGTGCCAGCAGTACAAGACAGGATGAGCAGTTCTTC. Translating it yields CASSTRQDEQFF.

The rearrangement joins TRBV19 to TRBJ2-1; TRBD1 agrees at 8 bases. The CDR3 length is 13 residues. Germline CDR1 reads LNHDA; CDR2 reads SQIVND (reference sequence). After removal of 0 bases from V and 12 bases from J, the junction contained 4 bases not matched to a gene. The CDR3 DNA sequence: TGTGCCAGTAGTATAGATCCCGGGACAGGGCAGTTCTTC. Its protein is CASSIDPGTGQFF.

This chain uses TRBV27 with TRBJ2-1, with D tentatively TRBD2 (6 bases). V was cut by 7 bases and J by 8 bases, with 15 bases left in between. The CDR3 sequence is 13 residues long. CDR1 is MNHEY and CDR2 is SMNVEV in the germline V gene (reference sequence). In nucleotides, the CDR3 is TGTGCCAGCATCAGGCGGGGCTCGGATGAGCAGTTCTTC. It encodes CASIRRGSDEQFF.

This clone was recorded a few times. This chain joins TRBV4-1 and TRBJ2-7; D uncertain. The CDR3 is 15 residues long. Germline CDR1 reads MGHRA; CDR2 reads YSYEKL. Trimming took 0 bases from V and 9 from J, leaving 18 bases between them. This CDR3 reads CASSQEISDRKGQYF. The CDR3 DNA sequence: TGCGCCAGCAGCCAAGAGATATCGGACCGAAAGGGGCAGTACTTC.

This clone appeared a single time. The V and J genes are TRBV19 and TRBJ2-1, with 8 bases lining up with TRBD1. CDR1 LNHDA and CDR2 SQIVND come from the germline V gene (reference sequence). V gave up 0 bases and J gave up 8 bases; unmatched junction bases: 9. The CDR3 covers 16 residues. The chain's CDR3 is CASSIDLAGGGYEQFF. The CDR3 DNA reads TGTGCCAGTAGTATAGATTTGGCAGGGGGCGGCTATGAGCAGTTCTTC.

V gene TRBV6-5 combines with J gene TRBJ2-7; D tentatively fits TRBD1 or TRBD2 (5 bases each). The CDR3 is 15 residues long. CDR1 and CDR2 from the germline V gene are MNHEY and SVGAGI. V was trimmed by 0 bases and J by 6 bases, leaving 15 bases between them. This chain's CDR3 is CASSYSFQGPLEQYF. The CDR3 DNA reads TGTGCCAGCAGTTACTCGTTTCAGGGACCCCTCGAGCAGTACTTC.

The chain joins TRBV11-2 to TRBJ2-7; D possibly matches TRBD1 or TRBD2 (5 bases each). The CDR3 consists of 16 residues. Germline-derived CDR1 and CDR2 are SGHAT and FQNNGV. V was trimmed by 5 bases and J by 0 bases, leaving 17 bases between them. DNA for the CDR3: TGTGCCAGCAGCGAACCGGGACGGAAGACCTCCTACGAGCAGTACTTC. It specifies CASSEPGRKTSYEQYF.

This rearrangement joins TRBV16 to TRBJ2-7; tentatively, D is TRBD1 (5 bases). Germline V gene lookup returns CDR1 KGHSY and CDR2 FQNENV. Trimming stripped 1 base from V and 3 bases from J, with 13 bases between. This CDR3 has 15 residues. As DNA, the CDR3 is TGTGCCAGCAGCCAATGGATGGGTCAGGGCTACGAGCAGTACTTC. Protein sequence: CASSQWMGQGYEQYF.